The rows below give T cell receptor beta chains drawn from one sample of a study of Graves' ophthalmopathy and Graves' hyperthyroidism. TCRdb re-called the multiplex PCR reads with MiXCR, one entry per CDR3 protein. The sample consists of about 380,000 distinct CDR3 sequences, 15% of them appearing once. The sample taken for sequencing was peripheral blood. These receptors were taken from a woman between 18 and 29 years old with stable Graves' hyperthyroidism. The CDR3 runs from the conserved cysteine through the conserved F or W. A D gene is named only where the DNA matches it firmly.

CDR3 protein: CASSQDRVSPGEAFF; V gene: TRBV4-1; D gene: .; J gene: TRBJ1-1
CDR3 protein: CASSPPRDRGYWNTEAFF; V gene: TRBV18; D gene: TRBD1; J gene: TRBJ1-1
CDR3 protein: CASSLAVGWHLSLGELIF; V gene: TRBV7-2; D gene: .; J gene: TRBJ2-2
CDR3 protein: CSARVAGGPQYF; V gene: TRBV20-1; D gene: TRBD2; J gene: TRBJ2-7
CDR3 protein: CASSLVAGDSYEQYF; V gene: TRBV11-2; D gene: TRBD2; J gene: TRBJ2-7
CDR3 protein: CASSLFGGRGYTF; V gene: TRBV27; D gene: .; J gene: TRBJ1-2
CDR3 protein: CASRPLQGNSNQPQHF; V gene: TRBV6-5; D gene: .; J gene: TRBJ1-5
CDR3 protein: CASSPIHQPQHF; V gene: TRBV12-3/TRBV12-4; D gene: .; J gene: TRBJ1-5
CDR3 protein: CASSLEGETQYF; V gene: TRBV5-1; D gene: .; J gene: TRBJ2-5
CDR3 protein: CASSIRGRRTGTPNTGELFF; V gene: TRBV19; D gene: .; J gene: TRBJ2-2
CDR3 protein: CASSRGQQDSGNTIYF; V gene: TRBV5-1; D gene: TRBD1; J gene: TRBJ1-3
CDR3 protein: CASPPSSYEQYF; V gene: TRBV6-1; D gene: .; J gene: TRBJ2-7
CDR3 protein: CASSPLNIQYF; V gene: TRBV6-1; D gene: .; J gene: TRBJ2-4
CDR3 protein: CASSGRGQGPGGYTF; V gene: TRBV7-2; D gene: TRBD1; J gene: TRBJ1-2
CDR3 protein: CSVRQKSSYEQYF; V gene: TRBV29-1; D gene: .; J gene: TRBJ2-7
CDR3 protein: CATSDSGQGGYGYTF; V gene: TRBV24-1; D gene: TRBD1; J gene: TRBJ1-2
CDR3 protein: CASSYSNGGGTEAFF; V gene: TRBV6-5; D gene: .; J gene: TRBJ1-1
CDR3 protein: CASSASGTGDHEQYF; V gene: TRBV2; D gene: TRBD1; J gene: TRBJ2-7
CDR3 protein: CASSSYREGYQETQYF; V gene: TRBV27; D gene: .; J gene: TRBJ2-5
CDR3 protein: CASSQGGPPPPGELFF; V gene: TRBV3-1; D gene: .; J gene: TRBJ2-2
CDR3 protein: CSARLAGGSKNIQYF; V gene: TRBV20-1; D gene: TRBD2; J gene: TRBJ2-4
CDR3 protein: CASSRGQGRWTEAFF; V gene: TRBV4-1; D gene: TRBD1; J gene: TRBJ1-1
CDR3 protein: CASSLVVESDLRNTGELFF; V gene: TRBV11-1; D gene: .; J gene: TRBJ2-2
CDR3 protein: CASSLGSFENTEAFF; V gene: TRBV5-1; D gene: .; J gene: TRBJ1-1
CDR3 protein: CASSFGQGIRTEAFF; V gene: TRBV7-9; D gene: TRBD1; J gene: TRBJ1-1
CDR3 protein: CASSPTRGGTQYF; V gene: TRBV13; D gene: .; J gene: TRBJ2-5
CDR3 protein: CASIKGAISQAFF; V gene: TRBV12-3/TRBV12-4; D gene: TRBD1; J gene: TRBJ1-1
CDR3 protein: CAIGAGDPYEQYF; V gene: TRBV10-3; D gene: TRBD2; J gene: TRBJ2-7
CDR3 protein: CASSSQRQESSEAFF; V gene: TRBV12-3/TRBV12-4; D gene: .; J gene: TRBJ1-1
CDR3 protein: CASSLAGGTNTEAFF; V gene: TRBV12-3/TRBV12-4; D gene: .; J gene: TRBJ1-1
CDR3 protein: CAWNVGDGYTF; V gene: TRBV30; D gene: .; J gene: TRBJ1-2
CDR3 protein: CASSLSDGYTF; V gene: TRBV7-9; D gene: .; J gene: TRBJ1-2
CDR3 protein: CASSQPGQGTYSPLHF; V gene: TRBV7-8; D gene: TRBD1; J gene: TRBJ1-6
CDR3 protein: CASSLIVRGPSYEQYF; V gene: TRBV28; D gene: .; J gene: TRBJ2-7
CDR3 protein: CASSPLEGNGYTF; V gene: TRBV12-3/TRBV12-4; D gene: .; J gene: TRBJ1-2
CDR3 protein: CASKRGGIQETQYF; V gene: TRBV6-2/TRBV6-3; D gene: TRBD2; J gene: TRBJ2-5
CDR3 protein: CASIKGGGQVTYEQYF; V gene: TRBV2; D gene: TRBD1; J gene: TRBJ2-7
CDR3 protein: CASVRGPGWPQHF; V gene: TRBV6-8; D gene: TRBD1; J gene: TRBJ1-5
CDR3 protein: CASSLISGRTGELFF; V gene: TRBV7-3; D gene: .; J gene: TRBJ2-2
CDR3 protein: CSATGERQPQHF; V gene: TRBV20-1; D gene: .; J gene: TRBJ1-5
CDR3 protein: CSARDPGTNSPLHF; V gene: TRBV20-1; D gene: .; J gene: TRBJ1-6